What follows describes a single TCR beta chain. Other DNA variants within this sample encode the same CDR3. These data are taken from a study of PD-1 blockade in classical Hodgkin lymphoma. The protocol was immunoSEQ multiplex PCR, while the TCRdb copy is restricted to in-frame clones and leaves out a portion. Among under 100,000 clones, around 90% were seen once, and the ten largest hold roughly 2.6%. Brentuximab vedotin exposure varied, and every patient relapsed after autologous stem cell transplantation. The V gene's germline CDR1 is SGHDT and CDR2 YYEEEE. V gave up 5 bases and J gave up 5 bases, with 8 bases separating them. The CDR3 consists of 12 residues.

Sample: peripheral blood mononuclear cells (PBMCs), taken before the second cycle of nivolumab. This sequence originates from a human donor with classical Hodgkin lymphoma. J is TRBJ1-5 and V is TRBV5-6; no clear D. The CDR3 reads CASSLGDQPQHF. The CDR3 DNA follows: TGTGCCAGCAGTCTCGGAGATCAGCCCCAGCATTTT.